This TCR beta chain is drawn from a study of early T cells in non-severe SARS-CoV-2 infection. TCRdb fed the 5' RACE reads into MiXCR, producing one record per CDR3 protein. The table includes about 18,000 distinct CDR3 sequences, around 5.7% detected once. This clonotype was observed many times. J was trimmed by 6 bases and V by 4 bases; bases with no gene match: 8. Per germline, CDR1 SGHAT and CDR2 FQNNGV. This CDR3 has 16 amino acids. The receptor's source is an adult who was a healthcare worker with PCR-confirmed SARS-CoV-2 infection or an uninfected control (not recorded which). The source material was whole blood. The V gene is TRBV11-2, the J gene TRBJ2-2, with TRBD2 matching 10 bases. In DNA, the CDR3 is TGTGCCAGCAGCTATAGTCCTAGCGGGAGCGCCGGGGAGCTGTTTTTT. It is translated as CASSYSPSGSAGELFF.